This is a list of T cell receptor beta chains from one sample in a study of blood T cell repertoires in COVID-19. Clones were sequenced by immunoSEQ multiplex PCR, and TCRdb holds only the in-frame ones, with some missing. The top ten hold about 6% of the sample, which has approximately 140,000 clones, around 87% seen once. Sequencing input: peripheral blood. Source of these receptors: a man older than 75 with acute or convalescent COVID-19. The conserved cysteine and the conserved F or W are not part of the CDR3 here. A D gene is named only where the DNA matches it firmly.

v_call: TRBV30
j_call: TRBJ1-6
d_call: .
cdr3_aa: AWNVGGRNSPLH

v_call: TRBV28
j_call: TRBJ1-5
d_call: TRBD1
cdr3_aa: ASSSLRWTGDFPQH

v_call: TRBV29-1
j_call: TRBJ2-7
d_call: TRBD1
cdr3_aa: SVQTGETYEQY

v_call: TRBV18
j_call: TRBJ1-5
d_call: .
cdr3_aa: ASSPGHIIYSNQPQH

v_call: TRBV5-1
j_call: TRBJ2-5
d_call: .
cdr3_aa: ASSLAAGGTQY

v_call: TRBV28
j_call: TRBJ1-4
d_call: .
cdr3_aa: ASSFGYEKLF

v_call: TRBV28
j_call: TRBJ1-2
d_call: .
cdr3_aa: ASSQGALGYT

v_call: TRBV24-1
j_call: TRBJ1-2
d_call: .
cdr3_aa: ATSDHYGYT

v_call: TRBV28
j_call: TRBJ2-5
d_call: .
cdr3_aa: ASSQTPGVQETQY

v_call: TRBV9
j_call: TRBJ2-1
d_call: TRBD1
cdr3_aa: ASSPRQGGNEQF

v_call: TRBV5-1
j_call: TRBJ2-7
d_call: .
cdr3_aa: ASSHIGSSYEQY

v_call: TRBV2
j_call: TRBJ2-5
d_call: .
cdr3_aa: ASSEASGAGRETQY

v_call: TRBV28
j_call: TRBJ2-7
d_call: .
cdr3_aa: ASRGLVEQY

v_call: TRBV7-2
j_call: TRBJ1-5
d_call: .
cdr3_aa: ASSPRGGGAASNQPQH

v_call: TRBV28
j_call: TRBJ1-6
d_call: TRBD1
cdr3_aa: ASSRRGHGPNSPLH

v_call: TRBV20-1
j_call: TRBJ2-2
d_call: .
cdr3_aa: SASSGWGANTGELF

v_call: TRBV6-5
j_call: TRBJ2-7
d_call: .
cdr3_aa: ASSPAGTINEQY

v_call: TRBV2
j_call: TRBJ2-1
d_call: TRBD2
cdr3_aa: ASITREMYNEQF